These T cell receptor beta chains were read from a single sample in a study of T cells in localized non-small cell lung cancer. TCRdb keeps only in-frame clones here, not all; method: immunoSEQ multiplex PCR. Among 55,000 to 75,000 clones listed, approximately 87% were seen once. Sequences were derived from peripheral blood, sampled before any cancer treatment. Receptors were obtained from an older male donor with stage III squamous cell lung carcinoma. Each CDR3 is given with its conserved first and last residue. D genes are given only for firm matches. Clone size appears in some rows only: once, few, many, or a class for an expanded clone.

clone_size	j_call	d_call	v_call	cdr3_nt	cdr3_aa
once	TRBJ1-5	.	TRBV19	TGTGCCAGTAGTATTTTCTCCGGACAATCCAATCAGCCCCAGCATTTT	CASSIFSGQSNQPQHF
.	TRBJ1-3	.	TRBV11-2	TGTGCCAGCAGCCCATCGGTCCCCTCTGGAAACACCATATATTTT	CASSPSVPSGNTIYF
.	TRBJ1-2	.	TRBV7-2	TGTGCCAGCCGCTTTATCCTCACCGATGGCTACACCTTC	CASRFILTDGYTF
.	TRBJ2-1	.	TRBV28	TGTGCCAGCAGTTCCTACCGCCTCAATGAGCAGTTCTTC	CASSSYRLNEQFF
.	TRBJ1-1	.	TRBV10-3	TGTGCCATCAGCTCACCCAGGGACACTGAAGCTTTCTTT	CAISSPRDTEAFF
.	TRBJ2-5	.	TRBV20-1	TGCAGTGCTAGGGGACAAGAGACCCAGTACTTC	CSARGQETQYF
once	TRBJ2-3	TRBD1	TRBV6-5	TGTGCCAGCAGCCGAGGGACAGGGGTGCAGTATTTT	CASSRGTGVQYF
.	TRBJ1-4	.	TRBV4-1	TGCGCCAGCAGCCAAGCGCCCCGGGTTGAAAAACTGTTTTTT	CASSQAPRVEKLFF
.	TRBJ1-2	.	TRBV6-1	TGTGCCAGCAGCAGGGACATAGGATACGGCTACACCTTC	CASSRDIGYGYTF
.	TRBJ2-2	.	TRBV27	TGTGCCAGCAGTTTCTGGAACACCGGGGAGCTGTTTTTT	CASSFWNTGELFF
.	TRBJ2-7	TRBD1	TRBV7-2	TGTGCCAGCAGCTTAGCCCGACAGGGCATCTACGAGCAGTACTTC	CASSLARQGIYEQYF
.	TRBJ2-5	.	TRBV11-2	TGTGCCAGCAGCATAAGACAGATCCAAGAGACCCAGTACTTC	CASSIRQIQETQYF
.	TRBJ1-5	.	TRBV19	TGTGCCAGTAGTATAGCGTCGGGTAGGCTGGTCAATCAGCCCCAGCATTTT	CASSIASGRLVNQPQHF
few	TRBJ1-5	TRBD1	TRBV7-8	TGTGCCAGCAACTCCGGGACAGGGAATCAGCCCCAGCATTTT	CASNSGTGNQPQHF
.	TRBJ1-2	.	TRBV7-2	TGTGCCAGCAGCCCGGCGGACTTCTATGGCTACACCTTC	CASSPADFYGYTF
few	TRBJ1-1	.	TRBV30	TGTGCCGGGATAGGTCAGGGAACTGAAGCTTTCTTT	CAGIGQGTEAFF
.	TRBJ2-1	.	TRBV7-3	TGTGCCAGCAGCCTTAATTCCCACAATGAGCAGTTCTTC	CASSLNSHNEQFF